Presented here are 27 T cell receptor beta chains from one specimen sequenced in a study of regulatory dendritic cells for organ transplantation (dated by TCRdb to 2017 to 2019). Library preparation was by the immunoSEQ multiplex PCR assay. The source is immuneACCESS, and TCRdb retained only in-frame sequences with V and J called. Part of the clones is not carried over; for the studies checked, unresolved V genes explain less than half of this, and the remainder is unexplained. The sample records 25,000 to 35,000 clones, nearly 80% of which are singletons. 2% to 2.5% of the sample comes from the top ten. Sequencing used memory CD4+ T cells from blood. Per the publication, the cell subset or site label means: CD45RO+ memory T cells. The receptors originated from a human donor in good health.

The V and J genes are TRBV7-8 and TRBJ1-6; weak D call: TRBD1 (5 bases). V lost 6 bases to trimming and J lost 5 bases, with 11 bases between them. This CDR3 contains 14 residues. The germline V gene has CDR1 SGHVS and CDR2 FQNEAQ. CDR3 loop: CASRRDSNNSPLHF. In nucleotides, the CDR3 is TGTGCCAGCAGAAGAGACAGCAATAATTCACCCCTCCACTTT.

The chain has TRBV9 and TRBJ2-1; 9 bases are shared with TRBD2. Germline assignment: CDR1 SGDLS and CDR2 YYNGEE. Losses at the gene ends were 4 bases for V and 5 bases for J; bases not matched to a gene: 7. CDR3 length equals 15 residues. The CDR3 DNA is TGTGCCAGCAGCCCGACTAGCGGTATTGACAATGAGCAGTTCTTC. Translation: CASSPTSGIDNEQFF.

The chain joins TRBV7-8 to TRBJ2-3; no firm D call. This CDR3 is 13 amino acids long. In germline, CDR1 is SGHVS, CDR2 FQNEAQ. V was trimmed by 5 bases and J by 5 bases, leaving 11 bases between them. The CDR3 DNA reads as TGTGCCAGCAGCACCCGTGGTCTAGATACGCAGTATTTT. It is translated as CASSTRGLDTQYF.

This clone was seen once. This sequence joins TRBV4-2 and TRBJ1-2; no reliable D call. Germline CDR1 LGHNA, CDR2 YNFKEQ. Trimming removed 0 bases from V and 1 base from J, with 3 bases in between. The CDR3 loop spans 13 amino acids. For the CDR3, the DNA is TGTGCCAGCAGCCAAGATAGTAACTATGGCTACACCTTC. Amino acids: CASSQDSNYGYTF.

The gene calls are TRBV7-2 and TRBJ2-7; 7 bases agree with TRBD1. Germline V gives CDR1 SGHTA, CDR2 FQGNSA. The CDR3 loop spans 12 amino acids. The V and J ends lost 3 bases and 13 bases, in that order; junction bases with no gene match: 9. The CDR3 sequence is CASSFNTGTVYF. The DNA for the CDR3 is TGTGCCAGCAGCTTCAATACCGGGACAGTCTACTTC.

This rearrangement joins TRBV5-6 to TRBJ1-6, with D possibly being TRBD1 (6 bases). This CDR3 contains 17 residues. Germline CDR1 and CDR2: SGHDT and YYEEEE. With 0 bases removed from V and 9 bases from J, the gap between germline ends came to 19 bases. Written as DNA, the CDR3 is TGTGCCAGCAGCTTGGGGGTCCCGGGACACCTTGGTTCACCCCTCCACTTT. It is translated as CASSLGVPGHLGSPLHF. Together with reference TRBV5-6 and TRBJ1-6, the CDR3 gives the full variable domain: DAGVTQSPTHLIKTRGQQVTLRCSPKSGHDTVSWYQQALGQGPQFIFQYYEEEERQRGNFPDRFSGHQFPNYSSELNVNALLLGDSALYLCASSLGVPGHLGSPLHFGNGTRLTVT.

This sequence joins TRBV4-2 and TRBJ2-7, with D maybe TRBD1 (5 bases). CDR1 is LGHNA and CDR2 is YNFKEQ in the germline V gene. The CDR3 totals 14 residues. The V gene lost 1 base and the J gene lost 7 bases, with 14 bases spanning the gap. CDR3 DNA: TGTGCCAGCAGCCAAGCCCAGGGTTATGGGGAGCAGTACTTC. It specifies CASSQAQGYGEQYF.

This clone was seen more than once but under ten times. V gene TRBV7-9 combines with J gene TRBJ2-7, with D tentatively TRBD2 (6 bases). The CDR3 sequence is 15 residues long. Germline lookup yields CDR1 SEHNR and CDR2 FQNEAQ (reference sequence). Trimming pared 2 bases from V and 2 bases from J, leaving 13 bases between. CDR3 DNA sequence: TGTGCCAGCAGCTTATGGAAGGAGGGAACCTACGAGCAGTACTTC. Translation: CASSLWKEGTYEQYF. The complete variable domain, with remaining parts taken from reference TRBV7-9 and TRBJ2-7, reads DTGVSQNPRHKITKRGQNVTFRCDPISEHNRLYWYRQTLGQGPEFLTYFQNEAQLEKSRLLSDRFSAERPKGSFSTLEIQRTEQGDSAMYLCASSLWKEGTYEQYFGPGTRLTVT.

The V gene is TRBV16, the J gene TRBJ1-2; D gene uncertain. Trimming stripped 5 bases from V and 8 bases from J, with 21 bases between. The CDR3 extends over 15 amino acids. Germline V gene data show CDR1 as KGHSY and CDR2 as FQNENV. CDR3 sequence reads: CASSYLIGGRQGYTF. As DNA, the CDR3 is TGTGCCAGCAGCTACCTAATAGGAGGCCGGCAAGGCTACACCTTC.

The chain couples TRBV19 to TRBJ1-3, with TRBD1 as a possible D gene (6 bases). The CDR3 contains 13 residues. The V gene's germline CDR1 is LNHDA and CDR2 SQIVND (reference sequence). V was shortened by 8 bases and J by 0 bases, with 8 bases between the two germline ends. The CDR3, as DNA: TGTGCCAGTGGGGGCCTCTCTGGAAACACCATATATTTT. As protein: CASGGLSGNTIYF.

The rearrangement links TRBV2 to TRBJ2-5; TRBD2 matches at 8 bases. This CDR3 has 15 residues. Germline CDR1 reads SNHLY; CDR2 reads FYNNEI. V gave up 6 bases and J gave up 4 bases; unmatched junction bases: 10. The CDR3: CASRAESLAGETQYF. As DNA, the CDR3 is TGTGCCAGCAGGGCCGAGTCTCTAGCGGGAGAGACCCAGTACTTC.

The CDR3 protein is CASSLRSGTSGVHEQFF. As DNA, the CDR3 is TGTGCCAGCTCACTCAGATCCGGGACTAGCGGGGTGCATGAGCAGTTCTTC. The rearrangement joins TRBV18 to TRBJ2-1; 13 nucleotides line up with TRBD2. CDR3 length: 17 amino acids. Germline-derived CDR1 and CDR2 are KGHSH and LQKENI. The ends lost 4 bases at V and 8 bases at J; junction bases unmatched: 11.

The chain joins TRBV15 to TRBJ1-2; D gene unclear. Between the trimmed V and J ends, which lost 4 bases and 4 bases, there was a span of 7 bases. Germline CDR1 reads LNHNV; CDR2 reads YYDKDF (reference sequence). The CDR3 has 12 amino acids. The CDR3 sequence: CATSTDGYGYTF. The CDR3, as DNA: TGTGCCACCAGCACGGACGGCTATGGCTACACCTTC.

This clone turned up a few times. The J gene is TRBJ2-1, the V gene TRBV2, with a weak D call TRBD1 (6 bases). CDR3 length: 13 amino acids. The V end lost 6 bases, the J end lost 4 bases, and 10 bases lay between the germline ends. CDR1 and CDR2 (germline): SNHLY, FYNNEI. CDR3 bases: TGTGCCAGCAGCGGGGACAATTACAATGAGCAGTTCTTC. It is translated as CASSGDNYNEQFF.

The V call is TRBV2, the J call TRBJ2-3; possibly TRBD1 or TRBD2 for D (5 bases each). Germline assignment: CDR1 SNHLY and CDR2 FYNNEI. The length of the CDR3 is 14 residues. With 7 bases removed from V and 2 bases from J, the gap between germline ends came to 13 bases. The CDR3 spells CASTTQGDTDTQYF. CDR3 DNA sequence: TGTGCCAGCACAACCCAGGGAGACACAGATACGCAGTATTTT.

This chain uses TRBV11-3 with TRBJ2-5; the D gene is possibly TRBD2 (5 bases). Germline V gene sequence: CDR1 SGHNT, CDR2 YENEEA. The CDR3 consists of 13 residues. Trimming shortened V by 0 bases and J by 9 bases, and 11 bases separated the two germline ends. CDR3 sequence: CASSLDPGSAQYF. CDR3 bases: TGTGCCAGCAGCTTAGATCCGGGATCGGCCCAGTACTTC. Full variable domain (missing parts from reference TRBV11-3 and TRBJ2-5): EAGVVQSPRYKIIEKKQPVAFWCNPISGHNTLYWYLQNLGQGPELLIRYENEEAVDDSQLPKDRFSAERLKGVDSTLKIQPAELGDSAVYLCASSLDPGSAQYFGPGTRLLVL.

V and J are TRBV4-2 and TRBJ2-2; a weak D match, TRBD2 (6 bases). The CDR3 loop spans 17 amino acids. The germline V and J ends were trimmed by 0 bases and 6 bases, with 17 bases remaining between them. CDR1 LGHNA and CDR2 YNFKEQ come from the germline V gene. This chain's CDR3 is CASSQDHSGGRSGELFF. CDR3 in DNA: TGTGCCAGCAGCCAAGATCATAGCGGAGGGAGGTCCGGGGAGCTGTTTTTT.

There are a few counts of this clone. The rearrangement uses TRBV29-1 and TRBJ1-1; 7 positions agree with TRBD1. The V and J ends lost 7 bases and 3 bases, in that order; junction bases with no gene match: 8. Germline CDR1 is SQVTM and CDR2 is ANQGSEA. The CDR3 consists of 13 residues. The CDR3 here is CSASTGSYTEAFF. The CDR3 DNA sequence: TGCAGCGCGTCGACAGGGTCGTACACTGAAGCTTTCTTT. Supplemented by reference TRBV29-1 and TRBJ1-1, the full variable domain reads SAVISQKPSRDICQRGTSLTIQCQVDSQVTMMFWYRQQPGQSLTLIATANQGSEATYESGFVIDKFPISRPNLTFSTLTVSNMSPEDSSIYLCSASTGSYTEAFFGQGTRLTVV.

This clone was seen a handful of times. V and J are TRBV7-9 and TRBJ1-1; D remains ambiguous. This CDR3 region has 11 residues. The germline V gene has CDR1 SEHNR and CDR2 FQNEAQ (reference sequence). Deletions cut 1 base from V and 12 bases from J, with 9 bases between. DNA of the CDR3: TGTGCCAGCAGCTTAGGAGGGTGGACTTTCTTT. Translating gives CASSLGGWTFF.

The CDR3 reads CASSQETTHSNSPLHF. The CDR3 bases are TGCGCCAGCAGCCAAGAAACGACACATAGTAATTCACCCCTCCACTTT. The chain joins TRBV4-3 to TRBJ1-6; D remains ambiguous. CDR3 length: 16 residues. V was pared by 0 bases and J by 6 bases, with 12 bases between. The V gene's germline CDR1 is LGHNA and CDR2 YSLEER.

This clone has a handful of counts. The chain is built from TRBV6-1 and TRBJ2-7; 9 bases fit TRBD1. V lost 5 bases to trimming and J lost 2 bases; unmatched junction nucleotides: 7. Germline loops: CDR1 MNHNS, CDR2 SASEGT. The CDR3 has 15 amino acids. CDR3 sequence (DNA): TGTGCCAGCAGTTCTCCCGGGACAGGGACCTACGAGCAGTACTTC. Translated: CASSSPGTGTYEQYF.

The CDR3 sequence is CAHGQGRGQPQHF. CDR3 in DNA: TGTGCCCACGGACAGGGCAGAGGTCAGCCCCAGCATTTT. The chain links TRBV10-3 to TRBJ1-5; 8 bases match TRBD1. Germline CDR1 is ENHRY and CDR2 is SYGVKD. This CDR3 region has 13 residues. The junction had 9 bases not matched to a gene; V was cut back by 11 bases and J by 6 bases.

The chain carries TRBV18 and TRBJ2-6; D perhaps matches TRBD2 (5 bases). This CDR3 is 17 amino acids long. Trimming took off 5 bases at V and 2 bases at J, with 16 bases between the two ends. Germline V lookup: CDR1 KGHSH, CDR2 LQKENI. CDR3 nucleotides: TGTGCCAGCTCATTTCCGGGGTCGGGTCCTGGGGCCAACGTCCTGACTTTC. Residues: CASSFPGSGPGANVLTF. Combining the CDR3 with reference TRBV18 and TRBJ2-6 gives the whole variable domain NAGVMQNPRHLVRRRGQEARLRCSPMKGHSHVYWYRQLPEEGLKFMVYLQKENIIDESGMPKERFSAEFPKEGPSILRIQQVVRGDSAAYFCASSFPGSGPGANVLTFGAGSRLTVL.

V usage is TRBV7-2 and J usage is TRBJ2-2; tentative D call: TRBD2 (5 bases). V lost 1 base and J 3 bases, leaving 9 bases between the germline ends. The CDR3 runs 15 residues. The germline CDR1 and CDR2 sequences are SGHTA and FQGNSA. CDR3 sequence reads: CASSLGRSDTGELFF. In nucleotides, the CDR3 is TGTGCCAGCAGCTTAGGGAGGTCGGACACCGGGGAGCTGTTTTTT.

V and J are TRBV19 and TRBJ2-5; 8 bases align to TRBD2. Germline V gene lookup returns CDR1 LNHDA and CDR2 SQIVND (reference sequence). Trimming at V came to 5 bases and at J to 2 bases, leaving 10 bases not matched to a gene. This CDR3 has 16 residues. The CDR3 DNA sequence: TGTGCCAGTAGTCGGTCCGCGGGGGGCCCACAAGAGACCCAGTACTTC. Protein sequence: CASSRSAGGPQETQYF.

The CDR3 reads CASSSTGGTDTQYF. The CDR3 DNA reads as TGTGCCAGTAGTTCGACAGGGGGCACAGATACGCAGTATTTT. The gene calls are TRBV19 and TRBJ2-3; TRBD1 matches 8 bases. J lost 1 base, V lost 5 bases, and 2 bases had no gene match. This CDR3 is 14 amino acids long. Germline CDR1 is LNHDA and CDR2 is SQIVND (reference sequence).

The V gene is TRBV11-3, the J gene TRBJ2-1; D gene unclear. This CDR3 has 13 amino acids. Germline V gene data show CDR1 as SGHNT and CDR2 as YENEEA. The V end lost 0 bases, the J end lost 8 bases, and 8 bases lay between the germline ends. The CDR3 nucleotides read TGTGCCAGCAGCTTAGATTTGGTAGATGAGCAGTTCTTC. This sequence encodes CASSLDLVDEQFF.